This TCR beta chain originates from a study of T cell clonality in common variable immunodeficiency. The study's findings and limits: Common variable immunodeficiency TCR beta sequences reportedly had fewer deletions and N-nucleotide insertions.

Germline V lookup: CDR1 KGHSH, CDR2 LQKENI. This CDR3 has 15 amino acids. V gave up 0 bases and J gave up 8 bases; unmatched junction bases: 5. Donors gave roughly 4.5 to 9 ml heparinized peripheral whole blood. This clone appeared many times. Its antigen is currently unknown. The CDR3 end lies 3 residues beyond the end of the read and is filled in from the germline J gene. The same CDR3 can be traced to other DNA sequences in this sample. TCRdb keeps only in-frame clones here, not all; method: immunoSEQ multiplex PCR. The sample shows around 57,000 clones, none of them appearing just once. The receptor was derived from a person between 18 and 75 years old in good health. Source material: peripheral blood mononuclear cells. The chain carries TRBV18 and TRBJ1-4; 8 bases are shared with TRBD1. CDR3 bases read: TGTGCCAGCTCACCACCCACAGGGGGAGACGAAAAA. Protein sequence: CASSPPTGGDEK. The CDR3 in its entirety is CASSPPTGGDEKLFF.